This T cell receptor (beta chain) was obtained from a study of regulatory T cells in long-lasting Graves disease. Indicated time point: newly diagnosed GD, antithyroid drugs for less than 3 months. The TCR library was made from RNA extracted from PBMCs. According to the study, TCR beta libraries were built with iRepertoire HTBI primers and CDR3-region Arm-PCR. MiXCR, run by TCRdb on the multiplex PCR reads, gives a single entry per CDR3 protein. The profile shows about half a million distinct CDR3 sequences, 12% of them singletons. V dropped 9 bases and J dropped 0 bases, with 6 bases sitting between them. Germline V gene sequence: CDR1 MDHEN, CDR2 SYDVKM. This CDR3 contains 13 residues. General study points: Persistent disease samples used TRBV28, TRBJ1-2 and TRBJ2-5 preferentially.

This clonotype has at least ten counts. The antigen remains unidentified. This sample was shared with a second study, whose subject was T cells in Graves' hyperthyroidism and ophthalmopathy.

This sequence originates from a woman aged 30 to 39 with Graves disease. The chain couples TRBV28 to TRBJ2-6; D ambiguous. Source: peripheral blood mononuclear cells (PBMCs), taken at new diagnosis, from a patient treated with antithyroid drugs. CDR3: CASTNSGANVLTF. The CDR3 DNA is TGTGCCAGTACAAACTCTGGGGCCAACGTCCTGACTTTC.